This entry lists 27 T cell receptor beta chains sequenced from one sample in a study of Ad26.COV2.S vaccination and SARS-CoV-2 variants (dated by TCRdb to about 2021). The library was obtained by the immunoSEQ multiplex PCR assay. TCRdb took this table from immuneACCESS and kept in-frame rearrangements with V and J called. Such tables lack part of the clones; where checked against another copy, unresolved V genes explain under half of the gap, and the rest is unexplained. The sample profile shows about 350,000 clones; around 89% of them were found once. The leading ten clones occupy approximately 5% of the sample. Reading the label with the study, this specimen's treatment or condition is: over 15 received Ad26.COV2.S at low or high dose, single or two shots; several received placebo; per-sample allocation not given. Repertoires of vaccine and placebo recipients were sequenced from samples collected on day 63 after the first injection.

Sequencing used peripheral blood, obtained in a trial of Ad26.COV2.S vaccine versus placebo. The receptors here all came from a person aged 18-65 years who received the Ad26.COV2.S COVID-19 vaccine or a placebo.

The chain employs TRBV5-4 and TRBJ1-2, with D unclear. This CDR3 contains 13 residues. V lost 1 base, J lost 2 bases, and 6 bases lay in between. CDR1 SGHNT and CDR2 YYREEE come from the germline V gene (reference sequence). The CDR3 nucleotides are TGTGCCAGCAGCTTGTATATCAACTATGGCTACACCTTC. It is translated as CASSLYINYGYTF.

The chain carries TRBV28 and TRBJ2-1; the match to TRBD2 covers 13 bases. The CDR3 length is 21 residues. V was pared by 3 bases and J by 7 bases, with 21 bases of the junction left unmatched. Germline CDR1 reads MDHEN; CDR2 reads SYDVKM. This CDR3 reads CASSLSSFVGTGTSGINEQFF. The CDR3 DNA sequence: TGTGCCAGCAGTTTGTCTAGTTTTGTGGGGACCGGGACTAGCGGGATTAATGAGCAGTTCTTC.

V gene TRBV7-9 combines with J gene TRBJ1-4; 8 bases align to TRBD1. The J segment lost 5 bases and the V segment lost 5 bases, leaving 4 bases of the junction unmatched. The germline gives CDR1 SEHNR, CDR2 FQNEAQ (reference sequence). This CDR3 comprises 14 residues. CDR3 coding DNA: TGTGCCAGCAGCCCGGGACAGGTGAATGAAAAACTGTTTTTT. It translates to CASSPGQVNEKLFF.

This clone came up many times. V and J are TRBV5-4 and TRBJ1-1; D gene unclear. The V gene's germline CDR1 is SGHNT and CDR2 YYREEE (reference sequence). This CDR3 spans 12 amino acids. With 1 base removed from V and 2 bases from J, the gap between germline ends came to 3 bases. CDR3 loop: CASSLFNTEAFF. The CDR3 bases are TGTGCCAGCAGCTTGTTTAACACTGAAGCTTTCTTT.

The J gene is TRBJ2-1, the V gene TRBV28; D gene ambiguous. CDR3 length: 12 residues. The germline V and J ends were trimmed by 6 bases and 8 bases, with 11 bases remaining between them. CDR1 is MDHEN and CDR2 is SYDVKM in the germline V gene. DNA of the CDR3: TGTGCCAGCAGCCCCACAAGCGATGAGCAGTTCTTC. It codes for CASSPTSDEQFF.

The V and J genes are TRBV15 and TRBJ2-7; 10 nucleotides match TRBD1. Trimming removed 6 bases from V and 2 bases from J; junction bases left unmatched: 4. CDR3 length: 14 residues. In germline, CDR1 is LNHNV, CDR2 YYDKDF (reference sequence). The CDR3 bases are TGTGCCACCAGGCTGGACAGGGGGACCTACGAGCAGTACTTC. Translated: CATRLDRGTYEQYF.

The chain employs TRBV19 and TRBJ2-5, with 8 bases lining up with TRBD2. This CDR3 comprises 14 residues. The germline CDR1 and CDR2 sequences are LNHDA and SQIVND (reference sequence). The V and J ends lost 3 bases and 3 bases, in that order; junction bases with no gene match: 3. CDR3 nucleotide sequence: TGTGCCAGTAGTATTCGGACTAGCAAAGAGACCCAGTACTTC. Translating it yields CASSIRTSKETQYF.

The V call is TRBV5-4, the J call TRBJ1-6, with unresolved D. Per germline, CDR1 SGHNT and CDR2 YYREEE (reference sequence). This CDR3 has 15 amino acids. The V gene lost 1 base and the J gene lost 3 bases, with 8 bases spanning the gap. CDR3 sequence reads: CASSLSRDYNSPLHF. Written as DNA, the CDR3 is TGTGCCAGCAGCTTGTCGAGGGACTATAATTCACCCCTCCACTTT.

On this clone itself: The sample has other DNA sequences that encode this CDR3 too. V and J are TRBV28 and TRBJ2-3; D ambiguous. Germline V gives CDR1 MDHEN, CDR2 SYDVKM. This CDR3 has 13 amino acids. Trimming cost V 3 bases and J 0 bases, with 4 bases left between them. The CDR3 sequence: CASSFASTDTQYF. DNA of the CDR3: TGTGCCAGCAGTTTTGCTAGCACAGATACGCAGTATTTT.

This clone was seen once. The V call is TRBV5-6, the J call TRBJ1-6, with 7 bases that match TRBD1. Germline V gene sequence: CDR1 SGHDT, CDR2 YYEEEE. The V and J ends lost 4 bases and 8 bases, in that order; junction bases with no gene match: 6. CDR3 length: 14 residues. The CDR3: CASSPGQDYSPLHF. For the CDR3, the DNA is TGTGCCAGCAGCCCCGGACAGGATTATTCACCCCTCCACTTT. The variable domain in full, with the rest retrieved from reference TRBV5-6 and TRBJ1-6, is DAGVTQSPTHLIKTRGQQVTLRCSPKSGHDTVSWYQQALGQGPQFIFQYYEEEERQRGNFPDRFSGHQFPNYSSELNVNALLLGDSALYLCASSPGQDYSPLHFGNGTRLTVT.

The J gene is TRBJ1-5, the V gene TRBV5-6, with D possibly being TRBD1 (6 bases). Per germline, CDR1 SGHDT and CDR2 YYEEEE. The CDR3 is 16 amino acids. With 0 bases removed from V and 5 bases from J, the gap between germline ends came to 15 bases. Here the CDR3 DNA reads TGTGCCAGCAGCTTGGCTGTGGGGGGCGGGCATCAGCCCCAGCATTTT. Residues: CASSLAVGGGHQPQHF.

The CDR3 protein is CSAHRGSPNSPLHF. DNA for the CDR3: TGCAGCGCTCACAGGGGCAGCCCAAATTCACCCCTCCACTTT. The chain couples TRBV29-1 to TRBJ1-6; 7 bases map to TRBD1. This CDR3 has 14 amino acids. V dropped 7 bases and J dropped 7; count of bases not matched to a gene: 10. CDR1 is SQVTM, CDR2 ANQGSEA, per germline.

The rearrangement uses TRBV4-2 and TRBJ1-5; no clear D gene. CDR1 and CDR2 from the germline V gene are LGHNA and YNFKEQ. With 4 bases removed from V and 0 bases from J, the gap between germline ends came to 10 bases. The CDR3 sequence is 15 residues long. The CDR3 sequence: CASSREGFSNQPQHF. CDR3 bases: TGTGCCAGCAGCCGCGAAGGATTTAGCAATCAGCCCCAGCATTTT.

V usage is TRBV11-2 and J usage is TRBJ2-1; D remains unclear. V was clipped by 6 bases and J by 12 bases, with 21 bases between them. The CDR3 sequence is 14 residues long. The V gene's germline CDR1 is SGHAT and CDR2 FQNNGV. CDR3 DNA: TGTGCCAGCAGGCCCCTCACGGGCTATTCCGGGCAGTTCTTC. Translating gives CASRPLTGYSGQFF.

V and J are TRBV19 and TRBJ2-7; TRBD2 matches 10 bases. The germline V gene encodes CDR1 LNHDA and CDR2 SQIVND (reference sequence). The V and J ends lost 4 bases and 2 bases, in that order; junction bases with no gene match: 5. The CDR3 totals 15 residues. This chain's CDR3 is CASSKGTSGAYEQYF. The CDR3 DNA follows: TGTGCCAGTAGTAAGGGAACTAGCGGGGCCTACGAGCAGTACTTC.

The V and J genes are TRBV7-2 and TRBJ2-1; TRBD2 agrees at 10 bases. Germline-derived CDR1 and CDR2 are SGHTA and FQGNSA. The CDR3 contains 15 residues. J was trimmed by 5 bases and V by 1 base; bases with no gene match: 2. CDR3 in DNA: TGTGCCAGCAGCTTAGAACTAGCGGGGAACAATGAGCAGTTCTTC. Translation gives CASSLELAGNNEQFF.

The chain is built from TRBV29-1 and TRBJ1-2; D might be TRBD1 (6 bases). Trimming left V 1 base short and J 1 base short, with 7 bases between. The germline V gene has CDR1 SQVTM and CDR2 ANQGSEA. The CDR3 extends over 13 amino acids. CDR3 residues: CSVEGTVNYGYTF. CDR3 DNA: TGCAGCGTTGAAGGGACAGTTAACTATGGCTACACCTTC.

Concerning this clone: Within the sample, other DNA sequences also encode this same CDR3. The chain has TRBV10-3 and TRBJ1-5; D is undetermined. CDR1 is ENHRY, CDR2 SYGVKD, per germline. This CDR3 region has 13 residues. With 2 bases removed from V and 3 bases from J, the gap between germline ends came to 5 bases. DNA of the CDR3: TGTGCCATCAGTGAGGGGTTCAATCAGCCCCAGCATTTT. Translating gives CAISEGFNQPQHF.

This chain uses TRBV18 with TRBJ2-1; 8 bases fit TRBD1. The V and J ends lost 0 bases and 7 bases, in that order; junction bases with no gene match: 8. Germline CDR1 KGHSH, CDR2 LQKENI. This CDR3 comprises 16 residues. CDR3 sequence reads: CASSPPGQGAGNEQFF. DNA for the CDR3: TGTGCCAGCTCACCACCGGGTCAGGGGGCTGGAAATGAGCAGTTCTTC.

CDR3 sequence: CASSRGLAEIYEQYF. Here the CDR3 DNA reads TGTGCCAGCTCACGTGGACTAGCGGAGATCTACGAGCAGTACTTC. The rearrangement joins TRBV18 to TRBJ2-7, with 10 bases matching TRBD2. V shed 4 bases, J shed 3 bases, and the junction held 6 bases outside the gene matches. The germline gives CDR1 KGHSH, CDR2 LQKENI. This CDR3 is built from 15 residues.

This chain connects TRBV6-5 to TRBJ1-1; D is undetermined. CDR3 length: 13 amino acids. The germline CDR1 and CDR2 sequences are MNHEY and SVGAGI. The ends were cut back, 4 bases at V and 4 bases at J, with 10 bases in the middle. The CDR3 loop reads CASSFSRLTEAFF. The CDR3 DNA reads TGTGCCAGCAGTTTCAGCCGCCTCACTGAAGCTTTCTTT.

This chain joins TRBV5-6 and TRBJ2-7; 12 positions match TRBD1. CDR3 size: 15 residues. J gave up 5 bases and V 0 bases, and 3 bases lay outside the gene matches. Germline V CDR1 and CDR2: SGHDT, YYEEEE. CDR3 sequence reads: CASSLAGTGGNEQYF. DNA for the CDR3: TGTGCCAGCAGCTTGGCCGGGACAGGGGGCAACGAGCAGTACTTC.

This clone turned up a few times. The chain combines TRBV28 with TRBJ1-6, with D unresolved. The CDR3 loop spans 16 amino acids. Germline CDR1 MDHEN, CDR2 SYDVKM. Trimming pared 10 bases from V and 8 bases from J, leaving 24 bases between. This CDR3 reads CATGVGGESVHSPLHF. In DNA, the CDR3 is TGTGCCACCGGAGTAGGTGGGGAAAGTGTCCATTCACCCCTCCACTTT.

The rearrangement joins TRBV15 to TRBJ2-7; D is unresolved. Trimming took off 0 bases at V and 3 bases at J, with 15 bases between the two ends. The germline gives CDR1 LNHNV, CDR2 YYDKDF (reference sequence). CDR3 size: 16 residues. As DNA, the CDR3 is TGTGCCACCAGCAGAGAGTTGATGGGCGGAAGCTACGAGCAGTACTTC. This gives the protein CATSRELMGGSYEQYF.

J is TRBJ2-1 and V is TRBV29-1; D is possibly TRBD2 (5 bases). CDR3 length equals 15 residues. V was clipped by 4 bases and J by 0 bases, with 13 bases between them. CDR1 SQVTM and CDR2 ANQGSEA come from the germline V gene. The CDR3: CSVAGRMSSYNEQFF. As DNA, the CDR3 is TGCAGCGTTGCGGGGAGAATGAGCTCCTACAATGAGCAGTTCTTC.

The DNA of the CDR3 is TGTGCCAGCAGACCCACCGGGACAGGGGTTTTTGGCAATCAGCCCCAGCATTTT. Protein product: CASRPTGTGVFGNQPQHF. This sequence joins TRBV28 and TRBJ1-5, with 10 bases matching TRBD1. Germline lookup yields CDR1 MDHEN and CDR2 SYDVKM. There are 18 residues in the CDR3. The trim removed 6 bases at V and 2 bases at J, leaving 13 bases unmatched.

In its sample, this clone was seen a few times. The gene calls are TRBV10-3 and TRBJ1-5; maybe TRBD1 (5 bases). Germline V gene data show CDR1 as ENHRY and CDR2 as SYGVKD. The CDR3 loop spans 14 amino acids. Trimming removed 0 bases at V and 3 bases at J, with 6 bases between. Here the CDR3 DNA reads TGTGCCATCAGTGAGTCACAGGTCAATCAGCCCCAGCATTTT. Translating it yields CAISESQVNQPQHF.